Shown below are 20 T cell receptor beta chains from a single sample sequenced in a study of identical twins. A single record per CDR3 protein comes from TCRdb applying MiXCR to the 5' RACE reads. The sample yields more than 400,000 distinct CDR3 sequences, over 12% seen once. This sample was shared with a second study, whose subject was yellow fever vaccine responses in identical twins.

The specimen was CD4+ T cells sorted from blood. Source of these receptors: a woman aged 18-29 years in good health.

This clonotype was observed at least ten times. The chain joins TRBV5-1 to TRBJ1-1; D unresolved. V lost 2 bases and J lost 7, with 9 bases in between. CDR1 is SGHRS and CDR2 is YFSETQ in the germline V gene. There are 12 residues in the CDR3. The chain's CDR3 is CASSFNGNEAFF. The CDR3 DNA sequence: TGCGCCAGCAGCTTTAACGGAAATGAAGCTTTCTTT. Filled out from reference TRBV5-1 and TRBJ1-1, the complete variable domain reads KAGVTQTPRYLIKTRGQQVTLSCSPISGHRSVSWYQQTPGQGLQFLFEYFSETQRNKGNFPGRFSGRQFSNSRSEMNVSTLELGDSALYLCASSFNGNEAFFGQGTRLTVV.

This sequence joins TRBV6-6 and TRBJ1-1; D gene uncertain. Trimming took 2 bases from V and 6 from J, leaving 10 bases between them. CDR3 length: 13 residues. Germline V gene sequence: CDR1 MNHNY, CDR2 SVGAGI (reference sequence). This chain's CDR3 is CASSYPQEAEAFF. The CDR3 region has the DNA TGTGCCAGCAGTTACCCCCAGGAAGCTGAAGCTTTCTTT.

For the CDR3, the DNA is TGCAGTGCTAGAGTGGCCGTGGGGGCCAACGTCCTGACTTTC. This gives the protein CSARVAVGANVLTF. The chain joins TRBV20-1 to TRBJ2-6; D not certain. The CDR3 sequence is 14 residues long. CDR1 and CDR2 (germline): DFQATT, SNEGSKA (reference sequence). The V gene lost 1 base and the J gene lost 4 bases, with 8 bases spanning the gap.

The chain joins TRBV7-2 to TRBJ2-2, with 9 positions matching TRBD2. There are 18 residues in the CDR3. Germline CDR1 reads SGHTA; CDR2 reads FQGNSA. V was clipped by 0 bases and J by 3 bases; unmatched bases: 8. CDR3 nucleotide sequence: TGTGCCAGCAGCTTAGCTTCTTTGGCTAGCGGGGACACCGGGGAGCTGTTTTTT. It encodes CASSLASLASGDTGELFF.

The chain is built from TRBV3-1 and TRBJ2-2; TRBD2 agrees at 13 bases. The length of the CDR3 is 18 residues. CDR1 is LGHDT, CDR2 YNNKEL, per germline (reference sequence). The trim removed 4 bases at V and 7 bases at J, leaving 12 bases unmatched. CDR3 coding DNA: TGTGCCAGCAGCCGGAGAACAGGACTAGCGGGGGTGTTCGGGGAGCTGTTTTTT. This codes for CASSRRTGLAGVFGELFF.

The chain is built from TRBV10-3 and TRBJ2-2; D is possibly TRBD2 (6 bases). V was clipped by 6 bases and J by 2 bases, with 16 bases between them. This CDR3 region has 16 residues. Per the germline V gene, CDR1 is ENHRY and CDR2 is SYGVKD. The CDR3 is CAIRVGGSPNTGELFF. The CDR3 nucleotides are TGTGCCATCAGGGTCGGGGGAAGCCCAAACACCGGGGAGCTGTTTTTT.

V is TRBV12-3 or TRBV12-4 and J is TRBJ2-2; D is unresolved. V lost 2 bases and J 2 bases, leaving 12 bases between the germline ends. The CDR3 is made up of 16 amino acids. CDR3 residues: CASSLSVEPNTGELFF. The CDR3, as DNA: TGTGCCAGCAGTTTATCTGTAGAACCTAACACCGGGGAGCTGTTTTTT.

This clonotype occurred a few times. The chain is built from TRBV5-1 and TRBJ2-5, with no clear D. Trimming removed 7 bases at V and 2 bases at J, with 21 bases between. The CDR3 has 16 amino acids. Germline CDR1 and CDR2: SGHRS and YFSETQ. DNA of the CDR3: TGCGCCAGCTCTATCGGGCAGCTGCGATTACAAGAGACCCAGTACTTC. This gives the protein CASSIGQLRLQETQYF.

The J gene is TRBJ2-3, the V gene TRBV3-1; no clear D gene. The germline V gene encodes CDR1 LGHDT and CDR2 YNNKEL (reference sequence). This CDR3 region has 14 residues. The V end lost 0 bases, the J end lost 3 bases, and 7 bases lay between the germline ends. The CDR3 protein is CASSQDAITDTQYF. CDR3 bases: TGTGCCAGCAGCCAAGATGCTATTACAGATACGCAGTATTTT.

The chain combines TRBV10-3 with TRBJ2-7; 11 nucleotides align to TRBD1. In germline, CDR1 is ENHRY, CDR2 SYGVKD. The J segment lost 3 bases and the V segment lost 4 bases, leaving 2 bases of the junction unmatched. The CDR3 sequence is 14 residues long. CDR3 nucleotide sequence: TGTGCCATCAGTGCGGGACAGGGGGACTACGAGCAGTACTTC. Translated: CAISAGQGDYEQYF.

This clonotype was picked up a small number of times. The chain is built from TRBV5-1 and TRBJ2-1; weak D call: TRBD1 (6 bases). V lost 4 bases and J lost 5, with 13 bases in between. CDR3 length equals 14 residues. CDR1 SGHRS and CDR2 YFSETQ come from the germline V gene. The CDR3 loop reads CASSPWDTNNEQFF. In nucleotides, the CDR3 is TGCGCCAGCAGCCCGTGGGACACCAACAATGAGCAGTTCTTC.

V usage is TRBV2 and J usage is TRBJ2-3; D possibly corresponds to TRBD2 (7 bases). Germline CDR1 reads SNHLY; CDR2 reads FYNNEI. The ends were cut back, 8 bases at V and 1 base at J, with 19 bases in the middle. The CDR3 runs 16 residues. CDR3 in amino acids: CASGRGGGRRTDTQYF. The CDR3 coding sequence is TGTGCCAGCGGCCGGGGAGGGGGGCGCCGCACAGATACGCAGTATTTT. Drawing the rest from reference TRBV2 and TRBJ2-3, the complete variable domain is EPEVTQTPSHQVTQMGQEVILRCVPISNHLYFYWYRQILGQKVEFLVSFYNNEISEKSEIFDDQFSVERPDGSNFTLKIRSTKLEDSAMYFCASGRGGGRRTDTQYFGPGTRLTVL.

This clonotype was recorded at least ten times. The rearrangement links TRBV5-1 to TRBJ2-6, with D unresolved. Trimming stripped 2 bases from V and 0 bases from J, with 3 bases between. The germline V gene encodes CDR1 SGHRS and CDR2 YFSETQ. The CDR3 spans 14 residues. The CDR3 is CASSLFSGANVLTF. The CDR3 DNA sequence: TGCGCCAGCAGCTTATTCTCTGGGGCCAACGTCCTGACTTTC. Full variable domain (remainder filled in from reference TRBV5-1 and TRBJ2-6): KAGVTQTPRYLIKTRGQQVTLSCSPISGHRSVSWYQQTPGQGLQFLFEYFSETQRNKGNFPGRFSGRQFSNSRSEMNVSTLELGDSALYLCASSLFSGANVLTFGAGSRLTVL.

CDR3 DNA sequence: TGTGCCAGCAGTTTGATCTCCTCTGGGGCCAACGTCCTGACTTTC. Residues: CASSLISSGANVLTF. The gene calls are TRBV27 and TRBJ2-6; unclear D gene. The CDR3 contains 15 residues. V lost 3 bases and J lost 0, with 6 bases in between. Germline V gene lookup returns CDR1 MNHEY and CDR2 SMNVEV (reference sequence).

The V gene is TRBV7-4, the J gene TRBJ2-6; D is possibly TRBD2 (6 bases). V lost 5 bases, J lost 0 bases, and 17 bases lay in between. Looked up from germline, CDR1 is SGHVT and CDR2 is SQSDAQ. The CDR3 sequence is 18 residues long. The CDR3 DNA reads TGTGCCAGCAGCGGACGGCAGGGAGGTGGCTCTGGGGCCAACGTCCTGACTTTC. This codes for CASSGRQGGGSGANVLTF.

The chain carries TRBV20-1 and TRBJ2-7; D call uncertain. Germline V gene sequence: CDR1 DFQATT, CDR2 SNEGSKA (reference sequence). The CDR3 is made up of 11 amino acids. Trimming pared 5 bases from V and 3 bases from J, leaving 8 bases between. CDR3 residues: CSAGRNYEQYV. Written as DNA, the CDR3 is TGCAGTGCTGGGCGGAACTACGAGCAGTACGTC.

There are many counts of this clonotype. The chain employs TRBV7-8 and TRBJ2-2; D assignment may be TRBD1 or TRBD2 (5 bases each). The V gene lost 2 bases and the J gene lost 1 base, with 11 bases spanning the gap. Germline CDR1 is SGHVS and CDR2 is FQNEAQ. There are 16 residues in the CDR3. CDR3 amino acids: CASSLIGTGNTGELFF. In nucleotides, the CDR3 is TGTGCCAGCAGCTTAATTGGGACGGGGAACACCGGGGAGCTGTTTTTT.

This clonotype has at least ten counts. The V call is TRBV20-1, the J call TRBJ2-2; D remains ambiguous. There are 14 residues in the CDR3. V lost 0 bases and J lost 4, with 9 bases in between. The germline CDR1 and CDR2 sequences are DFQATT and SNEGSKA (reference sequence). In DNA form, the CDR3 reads TGCAGTGCTAGAGATGGCCCTCCCACCGGGGAGCTGTTTTTT. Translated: CSARDGPPTGELFF.

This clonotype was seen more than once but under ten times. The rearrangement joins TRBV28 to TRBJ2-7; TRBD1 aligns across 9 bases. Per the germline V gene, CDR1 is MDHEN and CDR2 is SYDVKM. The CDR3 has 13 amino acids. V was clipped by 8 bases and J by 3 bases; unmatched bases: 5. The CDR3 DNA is TGTGCCAGCGGGAAGACAGGGGGCTACGAGCAGTACGTC. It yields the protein CASGKTGGYEQYV.

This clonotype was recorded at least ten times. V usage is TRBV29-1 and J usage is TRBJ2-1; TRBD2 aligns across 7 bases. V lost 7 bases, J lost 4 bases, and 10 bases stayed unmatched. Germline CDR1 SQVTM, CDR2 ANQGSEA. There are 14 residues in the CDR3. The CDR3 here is CSANRDYPYNEQFF. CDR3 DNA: TGCAGCGCCAACCGGGACTACCCTTACAATGAGCAGTTCTTC.